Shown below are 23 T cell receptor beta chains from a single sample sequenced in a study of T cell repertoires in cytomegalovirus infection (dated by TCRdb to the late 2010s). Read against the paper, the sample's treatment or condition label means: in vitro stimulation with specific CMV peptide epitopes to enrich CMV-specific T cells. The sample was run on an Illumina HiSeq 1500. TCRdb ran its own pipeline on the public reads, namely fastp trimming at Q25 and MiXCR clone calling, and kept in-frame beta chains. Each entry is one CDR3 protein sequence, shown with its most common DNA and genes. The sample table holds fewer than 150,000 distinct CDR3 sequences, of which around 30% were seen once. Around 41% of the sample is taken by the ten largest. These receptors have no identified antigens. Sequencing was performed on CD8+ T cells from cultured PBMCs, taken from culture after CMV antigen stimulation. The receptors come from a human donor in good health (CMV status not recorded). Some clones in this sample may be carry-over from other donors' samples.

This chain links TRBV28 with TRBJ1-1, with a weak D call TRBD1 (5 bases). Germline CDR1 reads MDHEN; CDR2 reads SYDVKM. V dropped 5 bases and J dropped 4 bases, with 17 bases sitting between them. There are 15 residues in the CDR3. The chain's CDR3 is CASSPGGAMSTEAFF. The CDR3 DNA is TGTGCCAGCAGTCCCGGCGGGGCAATGAGCACTGAAGCTTTCTTT. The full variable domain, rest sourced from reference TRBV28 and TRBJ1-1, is DVKVTQSSRYLVKRTGEKVFLECVQDMDHENMFWYRQDPGLGLRLIYFSYDVKMKEKGDIPEGYSVSREKKERFSLILESASTNQTSMYLCASSPGGAMSTEAFFGQGTRLTVV.

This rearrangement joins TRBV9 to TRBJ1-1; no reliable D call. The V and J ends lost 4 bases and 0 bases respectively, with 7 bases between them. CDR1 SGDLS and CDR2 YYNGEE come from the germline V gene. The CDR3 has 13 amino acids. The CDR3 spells CASSTHMNTEAFF. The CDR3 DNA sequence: TGTGCCAGCAGCACACATATGAACACTGAAGCTTTCTTT.

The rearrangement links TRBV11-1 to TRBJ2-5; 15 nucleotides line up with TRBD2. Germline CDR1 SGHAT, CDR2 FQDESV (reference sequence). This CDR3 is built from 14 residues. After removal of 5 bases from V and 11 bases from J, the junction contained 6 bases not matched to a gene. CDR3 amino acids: CASSPGLAGGRQYF. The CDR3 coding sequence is TGTGCCAGCAGCCCTGGACTAGCGGGGGGGCGGCAGTACTTC.

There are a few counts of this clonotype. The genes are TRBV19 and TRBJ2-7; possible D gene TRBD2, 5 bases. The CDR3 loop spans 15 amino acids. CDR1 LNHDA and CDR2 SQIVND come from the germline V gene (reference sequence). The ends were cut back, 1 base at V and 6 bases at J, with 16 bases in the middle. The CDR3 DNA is TGTGCCAGTAGTATAGGAGGGTCTAATCTCGCCGAGCAGTACTTC. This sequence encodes CASSIGGSNLAEQYF.

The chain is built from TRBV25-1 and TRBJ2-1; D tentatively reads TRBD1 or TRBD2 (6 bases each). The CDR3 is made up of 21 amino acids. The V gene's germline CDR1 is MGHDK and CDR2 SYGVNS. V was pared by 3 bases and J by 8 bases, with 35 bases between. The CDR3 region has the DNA TGTGCCAGCAGTGAGAGCCCAGGGGTTTTACGACTAGAGAAGTCCGGTGATGAGCAGTTCTTC. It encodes CASSESPGVLRLEKSGDEQFF.

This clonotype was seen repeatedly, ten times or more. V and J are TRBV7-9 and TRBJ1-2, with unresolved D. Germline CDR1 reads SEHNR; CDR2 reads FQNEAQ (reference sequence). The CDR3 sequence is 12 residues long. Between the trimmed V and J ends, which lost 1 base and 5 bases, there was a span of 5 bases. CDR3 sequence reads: CASSLGVYGYTF. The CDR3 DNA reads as TGTGCCAGCAGCTTAGGAGTTTATGGCTACACCTTC.

This CDR3 is CASSLEASLHTDTQYF. In DNA, the CDR3 is TGTGCCAGCAGCTTGGAGGCCTCACTACACACAGATACGCAGTATTTT. The V and J genes are TRBV5-5 and TRBJ2-3, with D unresolved. Trimming took off 0 bases at V and 2 bases at J, with 13 bases between the two ends. The germline CDR1 and CDR2 sequences are SGHKS and YYEKEE (reference sequence). This CDR3 region has 16 residues.

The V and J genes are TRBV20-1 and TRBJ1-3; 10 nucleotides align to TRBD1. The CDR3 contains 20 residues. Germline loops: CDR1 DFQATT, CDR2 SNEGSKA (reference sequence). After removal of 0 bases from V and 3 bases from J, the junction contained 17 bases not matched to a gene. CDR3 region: CSARDTPDRGQMVDGNTIYF. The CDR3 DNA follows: TGCAGTGCTAGAGACACCCCTGACAGGGGGCAAATGGTAGATGGAAACACCATATATTTT.

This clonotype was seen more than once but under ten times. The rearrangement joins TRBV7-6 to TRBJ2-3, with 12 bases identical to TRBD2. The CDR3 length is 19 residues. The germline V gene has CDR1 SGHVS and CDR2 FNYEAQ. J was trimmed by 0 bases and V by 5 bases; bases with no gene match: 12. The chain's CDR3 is CASSPWATSGGTSTDTQYF. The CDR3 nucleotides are TGTGCCAGCAGCCCCTGGGCGACTAGCGGGGGCACTAGCACAGATACGCAGTATTTT.

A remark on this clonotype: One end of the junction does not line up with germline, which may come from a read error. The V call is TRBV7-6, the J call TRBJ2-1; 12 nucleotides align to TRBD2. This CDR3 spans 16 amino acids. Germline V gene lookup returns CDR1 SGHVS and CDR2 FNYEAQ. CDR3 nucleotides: TGTGTCAGCAGCACACAACCTAGCGGGGGGGCCAGTGAGCAGTTCTTC. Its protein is CVSSTQPSGGASEQFF.

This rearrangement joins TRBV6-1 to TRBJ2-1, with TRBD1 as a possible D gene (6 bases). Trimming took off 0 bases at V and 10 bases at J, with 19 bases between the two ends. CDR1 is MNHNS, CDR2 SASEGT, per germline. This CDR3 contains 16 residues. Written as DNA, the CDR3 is TGTGCCAGCAGTGAAGCGCTTCGGGAAACAGGGAACGAGCAGTTCTTC. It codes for CASSEALRETGNEQFF.

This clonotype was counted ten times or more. In DNA form, the CDR3 reads TGTGCCAGCAGTTTCTCAGAATACAATGAGCAGTTCTTC. It codes for CASSFSEYNEQFF. The chain links TRBV12-3 or TRBV12-4 to TRBJ2-1, with unresolved D. The CDR3 is made up of 13 amino acids. The V gene lost 3 bases and the J gene lost 4 bases, with 7 bases spanning the gap.

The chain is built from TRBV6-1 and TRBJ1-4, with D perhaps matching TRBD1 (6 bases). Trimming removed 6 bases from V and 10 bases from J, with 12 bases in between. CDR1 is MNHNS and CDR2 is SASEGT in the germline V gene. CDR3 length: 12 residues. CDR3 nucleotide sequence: TGTGCCAGCAGGCACTCAGGGGCAAAACTGTTTTTT. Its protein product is CASRHSGAKLFF.

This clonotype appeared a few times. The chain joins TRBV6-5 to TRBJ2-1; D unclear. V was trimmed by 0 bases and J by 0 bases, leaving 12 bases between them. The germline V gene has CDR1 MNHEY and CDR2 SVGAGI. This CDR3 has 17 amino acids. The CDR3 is CASSYSFANPSYNEQFF. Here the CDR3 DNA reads TGTGCCAGCAGTTACTCGTTTGCCAATCCCTCCTACAATGAGCAGTTCTTC.

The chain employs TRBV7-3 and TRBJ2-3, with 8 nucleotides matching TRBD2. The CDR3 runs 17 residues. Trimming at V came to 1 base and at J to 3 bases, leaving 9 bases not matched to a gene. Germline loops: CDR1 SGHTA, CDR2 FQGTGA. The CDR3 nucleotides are TGTGCCAGCAGCTTAAGACCCAGCGGGGGCCCGACAGATACGCAGTATTTT. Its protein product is CASSLRPSGGPTDTQYF.

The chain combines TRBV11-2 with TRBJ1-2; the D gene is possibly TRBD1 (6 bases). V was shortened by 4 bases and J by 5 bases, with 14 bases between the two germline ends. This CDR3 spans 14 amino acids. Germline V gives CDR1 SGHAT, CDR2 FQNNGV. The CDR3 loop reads CASSSSGVGYGYTF. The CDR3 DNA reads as TGTGCCAGCAGCTCATCAGGGGTAGGATATGGCTACACCTTC. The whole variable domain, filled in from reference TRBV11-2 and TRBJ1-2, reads EAGVAQSPRYKIIEKRQSVAFWCNPISGHATLYWYQQILGQGPKLLIQFQNNGVVDDSQLPKDRFSAERLKGVDSTLKIQPAKLEDSAVYLCASSSSGVGYGYTFGSGTRLTVV.

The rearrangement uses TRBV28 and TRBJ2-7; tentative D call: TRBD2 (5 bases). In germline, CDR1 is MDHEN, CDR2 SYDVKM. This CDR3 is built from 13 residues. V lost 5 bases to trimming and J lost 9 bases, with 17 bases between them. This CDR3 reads CASSTLDSNLQYF. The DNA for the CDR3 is TGTGCCAGCAGTACCCTGGACTCGAACTTGCAGTACTTC.

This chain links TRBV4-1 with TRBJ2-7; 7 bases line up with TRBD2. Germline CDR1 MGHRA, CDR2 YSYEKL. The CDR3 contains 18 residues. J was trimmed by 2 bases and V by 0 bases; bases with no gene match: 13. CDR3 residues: CASSQEWASGHTTYEQYF. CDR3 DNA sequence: TGCGCCAGCAGCCAAGAATGGGCTAGCGGTCATACAACCTACGAGCAGTACTTC.

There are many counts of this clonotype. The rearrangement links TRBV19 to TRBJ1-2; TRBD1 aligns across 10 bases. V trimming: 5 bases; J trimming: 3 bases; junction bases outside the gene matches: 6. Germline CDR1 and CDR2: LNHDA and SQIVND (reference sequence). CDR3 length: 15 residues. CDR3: CASSSDRGRDYGYTF. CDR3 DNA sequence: TGTGCCAGTAGTTCCGACAGGGGGCGAGACTATGGCTACACCTTC.

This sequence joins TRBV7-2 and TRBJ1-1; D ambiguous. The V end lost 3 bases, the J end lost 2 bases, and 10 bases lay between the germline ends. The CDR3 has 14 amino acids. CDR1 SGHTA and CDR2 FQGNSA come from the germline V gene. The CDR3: CASSLFDGNTEAFF. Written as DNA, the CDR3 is TGTGCCAGCAGCTTGTTCGACGGAAACACTGAAGCTTTCTTT.

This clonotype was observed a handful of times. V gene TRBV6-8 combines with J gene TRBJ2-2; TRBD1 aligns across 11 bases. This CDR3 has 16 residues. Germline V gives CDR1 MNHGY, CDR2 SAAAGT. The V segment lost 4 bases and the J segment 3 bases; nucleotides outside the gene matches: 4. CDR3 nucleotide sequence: TGTGCCAGCAGTTCCGGACAGGGGGCTTACACCGGGGAGCTGTTTTTT. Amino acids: CASSSGQGAYTGELFF.

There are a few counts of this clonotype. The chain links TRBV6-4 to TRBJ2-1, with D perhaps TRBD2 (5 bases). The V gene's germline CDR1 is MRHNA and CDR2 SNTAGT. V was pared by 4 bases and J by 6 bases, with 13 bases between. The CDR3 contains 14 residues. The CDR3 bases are TGTGCCAGCAGTGCGCTACTAGAATCCAATGAGCAGTTCTTC. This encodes CASSALLESNEQFF.

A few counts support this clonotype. The DNA for the CDR3 is TGTGCCACGCTGGGCGGGGAGACTCTCCCATTCTTC. Protein product: CATLGGETLPFF. The chain has TRBV10-3 and TRBJ2-1; TRBD2 might be the D (6 bases). Trimming left V 10 bases short and J 16 bases short, with 23 bases between. The CDR3 runs 12 residues. CDR1 is ENHRY and CDR2 is SYGVKD in the germline V gene.